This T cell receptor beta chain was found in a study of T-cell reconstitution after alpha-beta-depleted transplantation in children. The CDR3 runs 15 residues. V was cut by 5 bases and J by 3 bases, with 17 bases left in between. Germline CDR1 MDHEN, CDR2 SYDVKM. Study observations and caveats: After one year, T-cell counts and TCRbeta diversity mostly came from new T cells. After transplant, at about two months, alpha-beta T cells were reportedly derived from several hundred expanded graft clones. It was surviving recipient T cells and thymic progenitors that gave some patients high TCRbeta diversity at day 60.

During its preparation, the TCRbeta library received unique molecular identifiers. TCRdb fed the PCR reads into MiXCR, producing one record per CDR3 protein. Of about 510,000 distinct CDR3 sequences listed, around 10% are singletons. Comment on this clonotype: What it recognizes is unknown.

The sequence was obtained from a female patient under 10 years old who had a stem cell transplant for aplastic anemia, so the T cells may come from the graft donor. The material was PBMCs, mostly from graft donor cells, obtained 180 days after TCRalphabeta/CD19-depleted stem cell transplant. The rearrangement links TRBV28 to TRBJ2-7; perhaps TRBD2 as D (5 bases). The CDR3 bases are TGTGCCAGCAGTGCCTGGACTTCGTCAATCTACGAGCAGTACTTC. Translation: CASSAWTSSIYEQYF.